Listed below are T cell receptor beta chains from one sample, sequenced in a study of cytomegalovirus exposure and HLA in healthy donors. Measured with immunoSEQ multiplex PCR; TCRdb has only the in-frame clones, and not every one. The sample yields 95,000 or so clones, nearly 70% seen once. The specimen sequenced was PBMCs. Receptors were obtained from a woman aged 45-59 years in good health and CMV-seropositive. CDR3s include the opening cysteine and the closing phenylalanine or tryptophan. Fields, in order: D gene, clone size, CDR3 length, V gene, J gene, CDR3 protein, CDR3 DNA. D genes are given only for firm matches. A row's size may be missing; if present it is once, few, many or a size class.

d_gene: TRBD2; abundance: .; len: 15; v_gene: TRBV18; j_gene: TRBJ2-7; CDR3aa: CASSPPSGSSLEQYF; CDR3nt: TGTGCCAGCTCACCACCAAGCGGGAGTTCTCTCGAGCAGTACTTC
d_gene: TRBD1; abundance: .; len: 14; v_gene: TRBV14; j_gene: TRBJ2-7; CDR3aa: CASSPGQGSIEQYF; CDR3nt: TGTGCCAGCAGCCCGGGACAGGGATCCATCGAGCAGTACTTC
d_gene: TRBD2; abundance: .; len: 15; v_gene: TRBV11-2; j_gene: TRBJ2-7; CDR3aa: CASSSSGRALHEQYF; CDR3nt: TGTGCCAGCAGCTCTAGCGGGAGGGCACTCCACGAGCAGTACTTC
d_gene: .; abundance: few; len: 15; v_gene: TRBV19; j_gene: TRBJ2-7; CDR3aa: CASSPARGGAGEQYF; CDR3nt: TGTGCCAGTAGTCCCGCGAGGGGGGGGGCTGGCGAGCAGTACTTC
d_gene: .; abundance: .; len: 14; v_gene: TRBV5-1; j_gene: TRBJ2-1; CDR3aa: CASSEASSYNEQFF; CDR3nt: TGCGCCAGCAGCGAGGCAAGCTCCTACAATGAGCAGTTCTTC
d_gene: TRBD1; abundance: .; len: 15; v_gene: TRBV7-3; j_gene: TRBJ1-1; CDR3aa: CASSWTGALGAEAFF; CDR3nt: TGTGCCAGCAGTTGGACAGGGGCCCTTGGAGCTGAAGCTTTCTTT
d_gene: .; abundance: .; len: 12; v_gene: TRBV30; j_gene: TRBJ1-1; CDR3aa: CAWKDRNTEAFF; CDR3nt: TGTGCCTGGAAAGACAGGAACACTGAAGCTTTCTTT
d_gene: .; abundance: .; len: 17; v_gene: TRBV7-9; j_gene: TRBJ2-5; CDR3aa: CSSSPFSMGRVQETQYF; CDR3nt: TGTTCCAGCAGCCCGTTTAGTATGGGCAGGGTCCAAGAGACCCAGTACTTC
d_gene: .; abundance: few; len: 11; v_gene: TRBV12-5; j_gene: TRBJ1-2; CDR3aa: CASGRNYGYTF; CDR3nt: TGTGCTAGTGGCAGGAACTATGGCTACACCTTC
d_gene: .; abundance: .; len: 14; v_gene: TRBV27; j_gene: TRBJ1-3; CDR3aa: CASSLTVFGNTIYF; CDR3nt: TGTGCCAGCAGTTTGACAGTTTTTGGAAACACCATATATTTT
d_gene: .; abundance: .; len: 15; v_gene: TRBV7-2; j_gene: TRBJ2-4; CDR3aa: CASSRDNLAKNIQYF; CDR3nt: TGTGCCAGCAGTAGGGACAATCTAGCCAAAAACATTCAGTACTTC
d_gene: .; abundance: .; len: 14; v_gene: TRBV4-2; j_gene: TRBJ2-3; CDR3aa: CASSSGQFTDTQYF; CDR3nt: TGTGCCAGCAGCTCAGGACAGTTCACAGATACGCAGTATTTT
d_gene: TRBD1; abundance: .; len: 19; v_gene: TRBV7-3; j_gene: TRBJ2-6; CDR3aa: CASSLYGQGPTSGANVLTF; CDR3nt: TGTGCCAGCAGCCTATACGGACAGGGCCCTACCTCTGGGGCCAACGTCCTGACTTTC
d_gene: TRBD1; abundance: .; len: 13; v_gene: TRBV29-1; j_gene: TRBJ1-1; CDR3aa: CSVEMGTGTEAFF; CDR3nt: TGCAGCGTTGAAATGGGGACAGGCACTGAAGCTTTCTTT
d_gene: TRBD1; abundance: .; len: 14; v_gene: TRBV27; j_gene: TRBJ2-7; CDR3aa: CASSPGTGSHEQYF; CDR3nt: TGTGCCAGCAGTCCCGGGACAGGATCCCACGAGCAGTACTTC
d_gene: .; abundance: .; len: 13; v_gene: TRBV13; j_gene: TRBJ1-5; CDR3aa: CASSLRRGQPQHF; CDR3nt: TGTGCCAGCAGCTTACGCAGGGGCCAGCCCCAGCATTTT
d_gene: .; abundance: .; len: 13; v_gene: TRBV28; j_gene: TRBJ2-4; CDR3aa: CASNSTAKNIQYF; CDR3nt: TGTGCCAGCAACTCTACTGCCAAAAACATTCAGTACTTC
d_gene: .; abundance: few; len: 13; v_gene: TRBV19; j_gene: TRBJ2-3; CDR3aa: CASSIADTDTQYF; CDR3nt: TGTGCCAGTAGTATTGCGGACACAGATACGCAGTATTTT
d_gene: TRBD2; abundance: .; len: 15; v_gene: TRBV27; j_gene: TRBJ2-5; CDR3aa: CASSPSSGRASTQYF; CDR3nt: TGTGCCAGCAGTCCCTCTAGCGGGAGGGCCTCTACCCAGTACTTC
d_gene: .; abundance: .; len: 15; v_gene: TRBV6-1; j_gene: TRBJ1-2; CDR3aa: CASSETPTGYSGYTF; CDR3nt: TGTGCCAGCAGTGAAACCCCCACAGGATACAGTGGCTACACCTTC
d_gene: TRBD2; abundance: .; len: 16; v_gene: TRBV11-2; j_gene: TRBJ2-2; CDR3aa: CASSFTSGRGTGELFF; CDR3nt: TGTGCCAGCAGCTTTACTAGCGGGAGGGGCACCGGGGAGCTGTTTTTT
d_gene: TRBD1; abundance: .; len: 14; v_gene: TRBV4-3; j_gene: TRBJ2-7; CDR3aa: CASSRDRALDEQYF; CDR3nt: TGCGCCAGCAGCCGCGACAGGGCCCTCGACGAGCAGTACTTC
d_gene: TRBD2; abundance: .; len: 18; v_gene: TRBV5-1; j_gene: TRBJ2-1; CDR3aa: CASSLVASGTSSYNEQFF; CDR3nt: TGCGCCAGCAGCTTGGTGGCTAGCGGGACGAGCTCCTACAATGAGCAGTTCTTC
d_gene: TRBD2; abundance: .; len: 17; v_gene: TRBV27; j_gene: TRBJ2-5; CDR3aa: CASSSLWTSGSGETQYF; CDR3nt: TGTGCCAGCAGTTCTTTGTGGACTAGCGGGAGCGGAGAGACCCAGTACTTC
d_gene: .; abundance: .; len: 13; v_gene: TRBV10-1; j_gene: TRBJ1-2; CDR3aa: CASSRGTSYGYTF; CDR3nt: TGCGCCAGCAGCCGCGGGACTTCCTATGGCTACACCTTC
d_gene: .; abundance: .; len: 12; v_gene: TRBV2; j_gene: TRBJ2-7; CDR3aa: CASNGETYEQYF; CDR3nt: TGTGCCAGCAACGGTGAAACCTACGAGCAGTACTTC
d_gene: TRBD1; abundance: .; len: 14; v_gene: TRBV25-1; j_gene: TRBJ1-5; CDR3aa: CASSPATGNQPQHF; CDR3nt: TGTGCCAGCAGTCCGGCGACAGGGAATCAGCCCCAGCATTTT
d_gene: .; abundance: .; len: 15; v_gene: TRBV7-9; j_gene: TRBJ1-3; CDR3aa: CASSLGAVPGNTIYF; CDR3nt: TGTGCCAGCAGCTTAGGTGCGGTTCCTGGAAACACCATATATTTT
d_gene: TRBD2; abundance: few; len: 15; v_gene: TRBV5-1; j_gene: TRBJ2-5; CDR3aa: CASSPGGGAEETQYF; CDR3nt: TGCGCCAGCAGCCCCGGGGGGGGCGCGGAAGAGACCCAGTACTTC
d_gene: TRBD2; abundance: .; len: 17; v_gene: TRBV4-3; j_gene: TRBJ2-7; CDR3aa: CASSQGLAGGSSYEQYF; CDR3nt: TGCGCCAGCAGCCAAGGACTAGCGGGAGGGAGCTCCTACGAGCAGTACTTC
d_gene: TRBD2; abundance: .; len: 14; v_gene: TRBV29-1; j_gene: TRBJ2-3; CDR3aa: CSAQSSGGTDTQYF; CDR3nt: TGCAGCGCCCAATCTAGCGGGGGCACAGATACGCAGTATTTT
d_gene: TRBD1; abundance: .; len: 13; v_gene: TRBV6-5; j_gene: TRBJ2-5; CDR3aa: CASRPGGLETQYF; CDR3nt: TGTGCCAGCAGACCAGGGGGCTTGGAGACCCAGTACTTC
d_gene: TRBD1; abundance: .; len: 17; v_gene: TRBV11-2; j_gene: TRBJ1-2; CDR3aa: CASSLTGTGGPNYGYTF; CDR3nt: TGTGCCAGCAGTTTGACCGGGACAGGCGGCCCTAACTATGGCTACACCTTC
d_gene: .; abundance: .; len: 11; v_gene: TRBV6-5; j_gene: TRBJ2-7; CDR3aa: CASRGVYEQYF; CDR3nt: TGTGCCAGCAGGGGAGTCTACGAGCAGTACTTC
d_gene: TRBD1; abundance: .; len: 16; v_gene: TRBV7-2; j_gene: TRBJ2-7; CDR3aa: CASSERQGPFSYEQYF; CDR3nt: TGTGCCAGCAGCGAGAGACAGGGACCCTTCTCCTACGAGCAGTACTTC
d_gene: .; abundance: few; len: 16; v_gene: TRBV5-1; j_gene: TRBJ1-3; CDR3aa: CASSWDTVGSGNTIYF; CDR3nt: TGCGCCAGCAGCTGGGACACAGTGGGCTCTGGAAACACCATATATTTT